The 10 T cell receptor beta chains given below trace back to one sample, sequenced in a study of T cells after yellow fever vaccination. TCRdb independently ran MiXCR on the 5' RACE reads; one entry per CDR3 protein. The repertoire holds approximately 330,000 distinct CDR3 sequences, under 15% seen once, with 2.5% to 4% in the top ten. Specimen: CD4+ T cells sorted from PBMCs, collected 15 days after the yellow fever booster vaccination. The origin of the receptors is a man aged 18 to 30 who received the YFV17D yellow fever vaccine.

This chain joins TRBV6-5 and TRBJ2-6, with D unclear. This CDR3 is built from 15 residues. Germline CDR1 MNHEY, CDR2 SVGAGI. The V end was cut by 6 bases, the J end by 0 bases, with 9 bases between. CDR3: CASSSESSGANVLTF. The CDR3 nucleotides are TGTGCCAGCAGCTCAGAGAGCTCTGGGGCCAACGTCCTGACTTTC.

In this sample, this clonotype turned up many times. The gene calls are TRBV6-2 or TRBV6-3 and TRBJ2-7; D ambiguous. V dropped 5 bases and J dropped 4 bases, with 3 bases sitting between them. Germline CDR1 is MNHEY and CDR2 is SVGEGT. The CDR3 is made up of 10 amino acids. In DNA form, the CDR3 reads TGTGCCAGCAGTCATTACGAGCAGTACGTC. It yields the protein CASSHYEQYV.

For the CDR3, the DNA is TGCAGCGTGAAGGGACTAGCGGGGCTGGGAGGTGAGCAGTTCTTC. Translating gives CSVKGLAGLGGEQFF. The chain joins TRBV29-1 to TRBJ2-1; 13 nucleotides match TRBD2. The germline V gene has CDR1 SQVTM and CDR2 ANQGSEA. Germline trimming cut 6 bases from V and 9 bases from J; bases unmatched to any gene: 11. This CDR3 is 15 amino acids long.

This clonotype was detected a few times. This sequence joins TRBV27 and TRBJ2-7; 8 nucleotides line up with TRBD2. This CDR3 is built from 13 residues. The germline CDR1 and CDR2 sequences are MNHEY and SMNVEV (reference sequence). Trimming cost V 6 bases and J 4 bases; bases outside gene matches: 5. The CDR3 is CASRFASGYEQYF. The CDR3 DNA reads TGTGCCAGCAGATTTGCTAGCGGGTACGAGCAGTACTTC.

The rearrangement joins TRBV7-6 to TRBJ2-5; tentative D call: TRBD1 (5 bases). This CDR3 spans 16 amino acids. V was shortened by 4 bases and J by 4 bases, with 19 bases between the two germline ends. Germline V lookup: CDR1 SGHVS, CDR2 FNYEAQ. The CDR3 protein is CASSWGSGRLGETQYF. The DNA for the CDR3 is TGTGCCAGCAGCTGGGGCTCCGGTCGCCTCGGAGAGACCCAGTACTTC.

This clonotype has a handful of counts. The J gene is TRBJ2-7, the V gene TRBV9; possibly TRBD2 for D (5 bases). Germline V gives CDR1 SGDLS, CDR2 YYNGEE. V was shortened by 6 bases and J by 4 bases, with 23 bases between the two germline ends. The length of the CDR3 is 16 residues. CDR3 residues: CASTQKPGSSGYEQYV. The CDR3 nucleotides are TGTGCCAGCACTCAAAAACCTGGATCATCGGGGTACGAGCAGTACGTC.

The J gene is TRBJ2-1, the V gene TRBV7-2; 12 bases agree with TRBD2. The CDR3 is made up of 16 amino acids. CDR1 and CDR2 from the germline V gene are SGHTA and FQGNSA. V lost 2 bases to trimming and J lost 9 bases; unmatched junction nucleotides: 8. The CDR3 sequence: CASSLSASGGGIEQFF. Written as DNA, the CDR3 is TGTGCCAGCAGCTTATCTGCTAGCGGGGGGGGAATTGAGCAGTTCTTC.

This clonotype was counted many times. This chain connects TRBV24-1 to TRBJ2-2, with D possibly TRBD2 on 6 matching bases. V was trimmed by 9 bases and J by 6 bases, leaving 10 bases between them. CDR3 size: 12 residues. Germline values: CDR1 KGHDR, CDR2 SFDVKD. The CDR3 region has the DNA TGTGCCACCTCTGCGGGGCCCGGGGAGCTGTTTTTT. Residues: CATSAGPGELFF.

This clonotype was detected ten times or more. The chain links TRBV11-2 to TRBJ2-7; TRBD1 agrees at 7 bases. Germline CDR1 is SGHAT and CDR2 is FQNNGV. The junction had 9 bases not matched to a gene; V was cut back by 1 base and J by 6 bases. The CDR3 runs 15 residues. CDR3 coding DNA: TGTGCCAGCAGCTTAGTGGCCGGACAGGCGCTCGAGCAGTACTTC. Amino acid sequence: CASSLVAGQALEQYF.

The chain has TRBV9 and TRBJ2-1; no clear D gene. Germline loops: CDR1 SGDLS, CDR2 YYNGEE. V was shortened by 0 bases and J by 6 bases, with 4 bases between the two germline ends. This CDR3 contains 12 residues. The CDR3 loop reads CASSVVPNEQFF. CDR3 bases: TGTGCCAGCAGCGTAGTTCCCAATGAGCAGTTCTTC.